The rows below give T cell receptor beta chains drawn from one sample of a study of cytomegalovirus exposure and HLA in healthy donors. Assay used: immunoSEQ multiplex PCR; TCRdb lists only in-frame clones, some missing. The repertoire consists of some 130,000 clones, with approximately 87% occurring once and the leading ten covering about 1.5%. The sample was PBMCs. These TCRs come from a man aged 35-49 years in good health and CMV-seronegative. CDR3s include the opening cysteine and the closing phenylalanine or tryptophan. Each record gives: J gene, clone size, V gene, D gene, CDR3 protein, CDR3 DNA. A D gene is named only where the DNA matches it firmly. Expanded clones are given a class, and other clones once, few, many or no size at all.

J gene: TRBJ2-7
clone size: -
V gene: TRBV9
D gene: -
CDR3 protein: CASSFRGVSYEQYF
CDR3 DNA: TGTGCCAGCAGCTTCAGAGGAGTGTCCTACGAGCAGTACTTC

J gene: TRBJ2-6
clone size: few
V gene: TRBV5-1
D gene: TRBD1
CDR3 protein: CASSLDPQGASGANVLTF
CDR3 DNA: TGCGCCAGCAGCTTGGATCCCCAGGGGGCATCTGGGGCCAACGTCCTGACTTTC

J gene: TRBJ2-2
clone size: -
V gene: TRBV18
D gene: -
CDR3 protein: CASSPGRNTGELFF
CDR3 DNA: TGTGCCAGCTCACCAGGGAGAAACACCGGGGAGCTGTTTTTT

J gene: TRBJ2-2
clone size: once
V gene: TRBV7-9
D gene: -
CDR3 protein: CASSLGRENTGELFF
CDR3 DNA: TGTGCCAGCAGCTTAGGTCGAGAGAACACCGGGGAGCTGTTTTTT

J gene: TRBJ1-2
clone size: -
V gene: TRBV5-6
D gene: -
CDR3 protein: CASSLMVQGSDGYTF
CDR3 DNA: TGTGCCAGCAGCTTGATGGTCCAGGGCTCCGATGGCTACACCTTC

J gene: TRBJ2-1
clone size: -
V gene: TRBV5-6
D gene: -
CDR3 protein: CASSHDRSSYNEQFF
CDR3 DNA: TGTGCCAGCAGCCATGACAGGAGCTCCTACAATGAGCAGTTCTTC

J gene: TRBJ1-1
clone size: -
V gene: TRBV6-5
D gene: TRBD1
CDR3 protein: CASSYDRGGNTEAFF
CDR3 DNA: TGTGCCAGCAGTTACGACAGGGGGGGGAACACTGAAGCTTTCTTT

J gene: TRBJ2-7
clone size: -
V gene: TRBV27
D gene: -
CDR3 protein: CASNQRDIPYEQCF
CDR3 DNA: TGTGCCAGCAACCAGCGGGACATCCCCTACGAGCAGTGCTTC

J gene: TRBJ1-4
clone size: once
V gene: TRBV4-3
D gene: -
CDR3 protein: CASSLQVGAVKEKLFF
CDR3 DNA: TGCGCCAGCAGCCTCCAGGTGGGGGCGGTTAAGGAAAAACTGTTTTTT

J gene: TRBJ2-1
clone size: -
V gene: TRBV4-1
D gene: -
CDR3 protein: CASSPMAQVYNEQFF
CDR3 DNA: TGCGCCAGCAGCCCTATGGCTCAGGTCTACAATGAGCAGTTCTTC

J gene: TRBJ1-1
clone size: once
V gene: TRBV30
D gene: -
CDR3 protein: CASEKPREDTEAFF
CDR3 DNA: TGTGCCTCTGAAAAACCCCGAGAGGACACTGAAGCTTTCTTT

J gene: TRBJ1-1
clone size: -
V gene: TRBV27
D gene: TRBD1
CDR3 protein: CASSYATGGTEAFF
CDR3 DNA: TGTGCCAGCAGTTACGCGACAGGGGGAACTGAAGCTTTCTTT

J gene: TRBJ2-7
clone size: once
V gene: TRBV27
D gene: -
CDR3 protein: CASSSRGMGSYEQYF
CDR3 DNA: TGTGCCAGCTCTTCCAGGGGTATGGGGTCCTACGAGCAGTACTTC

J gene: TRBJ2-5
clone size: -
V gene: TRBV28
D gene: TRBD1
CDR3 protein: CASRTRAGGSETQYF
CDR3 DNA: TGTGCCAGCAGAACCAGAGCAGGGGGCTCAGAGACCCAGTACTTC

J gene: TRBJ2-7
clone size: -
V gene: TRBV4-3
D gene: -
CDR3 protein: CASSRVADSSYEQYF
CDR3 DNA: TGCGCCAGCAGCCGAGTAGCGGATTCCTCCTACGAGCAGTACTTC

J gene: TRBJ2-7
clone size: medium-sized
V gene: TRBV4-3
D gene: TRBD2
CDR3 protein: CASSQDRASGGDSYEQYF
CDR3 DNA: TGCGCCAGCAGCCAAGACCGGGCTAGCGGGGGCGATTCCTACGAGCAGTACTTC

J gene: TRBJ2-7
clone size: -
V gene: TRBV13
D gene: -
CDR3 protein: CAGSSGGLPLGEQYF
CDR3 DNA: TGTGCCGGCAGTTCGGGCGGGCTCCCGCTGGGGGAGCAGTACTTC

J gene: TRBJ2-7
clone size: -
V gene: TRBV28
D gene: TRBD1
CDR3 protein: CASSAPTGNAGEQYF
CDR3 DNA: TGTGCCAGCAGTGCCCCGACAGGGAATGCGGGCGAGCAGTACTTC

J gene: TRBJ2-1
clone size: -
V gene: TRBV19
D gene: -
CDR3 protein: CASSIVGPPAPREQFF
CDR3 DNA: TGTGCCAGTAGTATAGTCGGCCCTCCTGCCCCCAGGGAGCAGTTCTTC

J gene: TRBJ2-7
clone size: -
V gene: TRBV15
D gene: TRBD1
CDR3 protein: CATSRDRGRYSSYEQYF
CDR3 DNA: TGTGCCACCAGCAGGGACAGGGGACGCTATAGCTCCTACGAGCAGTACTTC

J gene: TRBJ2-3
clone size: -
V gene: TRBV14
D gene: -
CDR3 protein: CASSQRGFTDTQYF
CDR3 DNA: TGTGCCAGCAGCCAACGGGGGTTTACAGATACGCAGTATTTT

J gene: TRBJ2-3
clone size: -
V gene: TRBV5-1
D gene: TRBD2
CDR3 protein: CASSLALAGGSTDTQYF
CDR3 DNA: TGCGCCAGCAGCTTGGCTCTAGCGGGGGGCAGCACAGATACGCAGTATTTT

J gene: TRBJ2-6
clone size: -
V gene: TRBV11-1
D gene: -
CDR3 protein: CASSPQVVSGANVLTF
CDR3 DNA: TGTGCCAGCAGCCCCCAGGTAGTTTCTGGGGCCAACGTCCTGACTTTC

J gene: TRBJ2-5
clone size: -
V gene: TRBV4-1
D gene: TRBD2
CDR3 protein: CASSQPASGGAQETQYF
CDR3 DNA: TGCGCCAGCAGCCAGCCGGCTAGCGGGGGTGCACAAGAGACCCAGTACTTC

J gene: TRBJ2-7
clone size: -
V gene: TRBV4-2
D gene: -
CDR3 protein: CASSQGQDASYEQYF
CDR3 DNA: TGTGCCAGCAGCCAAGGACAGGATGCCTCTTACGAGCAGTACTTC

J gene: TRBJ2-5
clone size: -
V gene: TRBV11-3
D gene: TRBD2
CDR3 protein: CASSSASGRGETQYF
CDR3 DNA: TGTGCCAGCAGCTCCGCTAGCGGGAGAGGTGAGACCCAGTACTTC

J gene: TRBJ2-3
clone size: few
V gene: TRBV5-6
D gene: TRBD2
CDR3 protein: CASSLGAGGTDTQYF
CDR3 DNA: TGTGCCAGCAGCTTGGGAGCCGGGGGGACAGATACGCAGTATTTT

J gene: TRBJ1-1
clone size: few
V gene: TRBV6-5
D gene: -
CDR3 protein: CASRIPGENTEAFF
CDR3 DNA: TGTGCCAGCCGTATCCCCGGGGAGAACACTGAAGCTTTCTTT

J gene: TRBJ2-7
clone size: -
V gene: TRBV7-2
D gene: -
CDR3 protein: CASSRPGGWNEQYF
CDR3 DNA: TGTGCCAGCAGCCGGCCGGGGGGCTGGAACGAGCAGTACTTC

J gene: TRBJ1-1
clone size: -
V gene: TRBV7-2
D gene: TRBD1
CDR3 protein: CASSLGAGGEGTEAFF
CDR3 DNA: TGTGCCAGCAGCTTAGGGGCAGGGGGCGAGGGCACTGAAGCTTTCTTT

J gene: TRBJ2-1
clone size: -
V gene: TRBV19
D gene: -
CDR3 protein: CASSNNRDTYNEQFF
CDR3 DNA: TGTGCCAGTAGTAACAACCGGGACACTTACAATGAGCAGTTCTTC

J gene: TRBJ2-7
clone size: -
V gene: TRBV6-5
D gene: -
CDR3 protein: CASSYGISSGEQYF
CDR3 DNA: TGTGCCAGCAGTTACGGGATAAGTAGCGGCGAGCAGTACTTC

J gene: TRBJ2-3
clone size: -
V gene: TRBV9
D gene: -
CDR3 protein: CASSPSTTTYTQYF
CDR3 DNA: TGTGCCAGCAGCCCCTCTACCACTACTTATACGCAGTATTTT

J gene: TRBJ1-1
clone size: -
V gene: TRBV7-3
D gene: TRBD1
CDR3 protein: CASSPRTGINTEAFF
CDR3 DNA: TGTGCCAGCAGCCCCCGGACAGGCATAAACACTGAAGCTTTCTTT

J gene: TRBJ2-1
clone size: -
V gene: TRBV2
D gene: -
CDR3 protein: CASSEFFDEQFF
CDR3 DNA: TGTGCCAGCAGTGAATTCTTCGATGAGCAGTTCTTC

J gene: TRBJ1-6
clone size: -
V gene: TRBV7-8
D gene: -
CDR3 protein: CASSLAQGINNSPLHF
CDR3 DNA: TGTGCCAGCAGCTTAGCCCAGGGTATTAATAATTCACCCCTCCACTTT

J gene: TRBJ2-1
clone size: once
V gene: TRBV4-2
D gene: TRBD2
CDR3 protein: CASSQVWTSSYNEQFF
CDR3 DNA: TGTGCCAGCAGCCAAGTGTGGACTAGCTCCTACAATGAGCAGTTCTTC

J gene: TRBJ2-1
clone size: -
V gene: TRBV6-1
D gene: TRBD1
CDR3 protein: CASHPQGAPNEQFF
CDR3 DNA: TGTGCCAGCCACCCCCAGGGGGCCCCCAATGAGCAGTTCTTC

J gene: TRBJ1-1
clone size: few
V gene: TRBV10-3
D gene: TRBD1
CDR3 protein: CAIGDYRGVDTEAFF
CDR3 DNA: TGTGCCATTGGGGACTACAGGGGGGTGGACACTGAAGCTTTCTTT

J gene: TRBJ2-1
clone size: -
V gene: TRBV7-2
D gene: TRBD1
CDR3 protein: CASSLGTGNNEQFF
CDR3 DNA: TGTGCCAGCAGCTTGGGGACAGGTAACAATGAGCAGTTCTTC

J gene: TRBJ2-5
clone size: few
V gene: TRBV5-4
D gene: TRBD2
CDR3 protein: CASSLETSGGTQYF
CDR3 DNA: TGTGCCAGCAGCTTGGAAACTAGCGGGGGGACCCAGTACTTC

J gene: TRBJ2-3
clone size: -
V gene: TRBV7-2
D gene: TRBD2
CDR3 protein: CASSFRLAPDTQYF
CDR3 DNA: TGTGCCAGCAGCTTCAGACTAGCTCCAGATACGCAGTATTTT

J gene: TRBJ2-3
clone size: -
V gene: TRBV7-2
D gene: TRBD2
CDR3 protein: CASSLVLAGGDTQYF
CDR3 DNA: TGTGCCAGCAGCTTAGTCCTAGCGGGAGGCGATACGCAGTATTTT

J gene: TRBJ2-1
clone size: -
V gene: TRBV7-3
D gene: TRBD2
CDR3 protein: CASSGTSGGYNEQFF
CDR3 DNA: TGTGCCAGCAGCGGGACTAGCGGGGGGTACAATGAGCAGTTCTTC

J gene: TRBJ1-4
clone size: -
V gene: TRBV6-6
D gene: -
CDR3 protein: CASREGGIATNEKLFF
CDR3 DNA: TGTGCCAGCAGGGAGGGCGGCATAGCAACTAATGAAAAACTGTTTTTT